This T cell receptor (beta chain) emerged from a study of CD8 T cells in ankylosing spondylitis. The study's findings and limits: One TCR beta motif, made up of 7 or 8 highly homologous variants, appeared characteristic of ankylosing spondylitis blood.

TCRdb re-analysed the 5' RACE reads in MiXCR, keeping a single row per CDR3 protein. The data contain fewer than 400,000 distinct CDR3 sequences, 20% to 25% of them singletons. This clonotype turned up a few times. The antigen is undetermined. The V end was cut by 3 bases, the J end by 0 bases, with 9 bases between. Germline values: CDR1 MNHEY, CDR2 SVGEGT. The CDR3 loop spans 16 amino acids. The chain combines TRBV6-2 or TRBV6-3 with TRBJ2-6; D unresolved. The source of this sequence is a male donor with ankylosing spondylitis. Material: blood, either unsorted or a sorted T cell fraction (not recorded which). Written as DNA, the CDR3 is TGTGCCAGCAGTTATATTACTAACTCTGGGGCCAACGTCCTGACTTTC. Encoded protein: CASSYITNSGANVLTF.